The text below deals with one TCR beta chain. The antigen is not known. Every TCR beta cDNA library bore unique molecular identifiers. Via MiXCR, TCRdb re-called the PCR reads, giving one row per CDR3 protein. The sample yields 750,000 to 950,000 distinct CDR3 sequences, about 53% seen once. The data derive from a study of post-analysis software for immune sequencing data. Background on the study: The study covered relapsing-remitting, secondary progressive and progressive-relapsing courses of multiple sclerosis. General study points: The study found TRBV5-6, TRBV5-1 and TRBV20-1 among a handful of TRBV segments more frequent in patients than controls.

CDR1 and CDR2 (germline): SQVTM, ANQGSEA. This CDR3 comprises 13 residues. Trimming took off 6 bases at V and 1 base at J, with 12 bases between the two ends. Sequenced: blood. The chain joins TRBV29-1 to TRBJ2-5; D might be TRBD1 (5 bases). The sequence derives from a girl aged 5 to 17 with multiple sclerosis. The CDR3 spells CSVGLQVQETQYF. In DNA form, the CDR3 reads TGCAGCGTCGGATTACAGGTCCAAGAGACCCAGTACTTC.